These 19 T cell receptor beta chains were sequenced from one sample in a study of T-cell memory formation after mild COVID-19. TCRdb processed the 5' RACE reads anew with MiXCR; each CDR3 protein has one entry. The repertoire holds fewer than 350,000 distinct CDR3 sequences, with roughly an eighth as singletons. The source material was PBMCs or a T cell subset sorted from them (not recorded which). The receptors derive from a man aged 18 to 35 who had mild COVID-19 (a few samples of this study predate the infection). Cell type and time point are not known.

A remark on this clonotype: It is unclear where the CDR3 begins or ends on the DNA, so no DNA is shown, and the CDR3 is as TCRdb lists it. The genes are TRBV4-3 and TRBJ1-2; TRBD1, as called in the table, went unchecked against the DNA. 13 amino acids form the CDR3, both terminal residues included. From germline, CDR1 is LGHNA and CDR2 YSLEER. The CDR3 reads CASSPLVGAGTTF.

This chain connects TRBV12-3 or TRBV12-4 to TRBJ1-6, with D tentatively TRBD1 (6 bases). The V end lost 6 bases, the J end lost 8 bases, and 17 bases lay between the germline ends. The CDR3 runs 15 residues. CDR3 in amino acids: CASRPRGNRDSPLHF. The CDR3 DNA follows: TGTGCCAGCAGACCCAGGGGTAACAGGGATTCACCCCTCCACTTT.

This clonotype was detected only a few times. This chain joins TRBV7-2 and TRBJ1-6; 10 nucleotides agree with TRBD1. Germline V gene lookup returns CDR1 SGHTA and CDR2 FQGNSA. V was clipped by 8 bases and J by 10 bases; unmatched bases: 8. CDR3 length: 14 amino acids. The CDR3 DNA is TGTGCCAGCCAAACCGGGACAGGGGTGTCACCCCTCCACTTT. As protein: CASQTGTGVSPLHF.

This chain links TRBV7-9 with TRBJ2-1; weak D call: TRBD2 (5 bases). The V end lost 0 bases, the J end lost 7 bases, and 16 bases lay between the germline ends. Germline CDR1 is SEHNR and CDR2 is FQNEAQ (reference sequence). CDR3 size: 16 residues. The CDR3 DNA is TGTGCCAGCAGCTTAGCGCTAGGAGGAGCGCGGAATGAGCAGTTCTTC. Its translation is CASSLALGGARNEQFF.

This clonotype appeared a few times. The V and J genes are TRBV10-3 and TRBJ2-3, with TRBD1 identical over 12 bases. With V trimmed by 6 bases and J by 2 bases, 6 bases remained unmatched. The CDR3 loop spans 16 amino acids. Germline V CDR1 and CDR2: ENHRY, SYGVKD. The DNA for the CDR3 is TGTGCCATCAGCCTGGGACAGGGGGCCGTCACAGATACGCAGTATTTT. Protein product: CAISLGQGAVTDTQYF.

In its sample, this clonotype was seen a few times. The chain carries TRBV6-5 and TRBJ1-2, with a weak D call TRBD1 (5 bases). CDR1 MNHEY and CDR2 SVGAGI come from the germline V gene. Trimming removed 6 bases from V and 8 bases from J, with 19 bases in between. The CDR3 is 14 residues long. CDR3 DNA: TGTGCCAGCAGCCCCCCGGGGTGGGGGGTCGGCTACACCTTC. Translation gives CASSPPGWGVGYTF.

This clonotype was seen a few times. The CDR3 nucleotides are TGTGCCAGCAGCCTCTTCGGGACCGTGACTAACATTCAGTACTTC. This gives the protein CASSLFGTVTNIQYF. V usage is TRBV9 and J usage is TRBJ2-4; D is perhaps TRBD1 or TRBD2 (5 bases each). The germline V gene has CDR1 SGDLS and CDR2 YYNGEE. The CDR3 extends over 15 amino acids. The V end lost 4 bases, the J end lost 7 bases, and 18 bases lay between the germline ends. The full variable domain, in which reference TRBV9 and TRBJ2-4 provide the parts outside the CDR3, is DSGVTQTPKHLITATGQRVTLRCSPRSGDLSVYWYQQSLDQGLQFLIQYYNGEERAKGNILERFSAQQFPDLHSELNLSSLELGDSALYFCASSLFGTVTNIQYFGAGTRLSVL.

The rearrangement links TRBV20-1 to TRBJ2-2; D unresolved. The germline V and J ends were trimmed by 5 bases and 6 bases, with 10 bases remaining between them. This CDR3 is 12 amino acids long. Germline values: CDR1 DFQATT, CDR2 SNEGSKA (reference sequence). CDR3: CSAPGRAGELFF. DNA for the CDR3: TGCAGTGCTCCAGGTCGGGCCGGGGAGCTGTTTTTT.

This clonotype has just a few counts. The chain employs TRBV7-2 and TRBJ2-2; 8 bases match TRBD2. Per germline, CDR1 SGHTA and CDR2 FQGNSA. V trimming: 7 bases; J trimming: 4 bases; junction bases outside the gene matches: 5. The CDR3 totals 14 residues. The CDR3 loop is CASNGGAGTGELFF. Written as DNA, the CDR3 is TGTGCCAGCAACGGGGGGGCAGGCACCGGGGAGCTGTTTTTT.

This chain links TRBV9 with TRBJ2-5, with TRBD1 matching 7 bases. J lost 5 bases, V lost 3 bases, and 10 bases had no gene match. Germline values: CDR1 SGDLS, CDR2 YYNGEE. The CDR3 totals 15 residues. CDR3 sequence (DNA): TGTGCCAGCAGCGAGGGGACAGTTTGGTGGGAGACCCAGTACTTC. Translated, it gives CASSEGTVWWETQYF. The whole variable domain, filled in from reference TRBV9 and TRBJ2-5, reads DSGVTQTPKHLITATGQRVTLRCSPRSGDLSVYWYQQSLDQGLQFLIQYYNGEERAKGNILERFSAQQFPDLHSELNLSSLELGDSALYFCASSEGTVWWETQYFGPGTRLLVL.

A remark on this clonotype: One base away lies a much larger clone, so this may be a sequencing read error. The chain links TRBV5-1 to TRBJ2-5, with 8 bases fitting TRBD2. CDR1 SGHRS and CDR2 YFSETQ come from the germline V gene. J gave up 3 bases and V 1 base, and 2 bases lay outside the gene matches. This CDR3 region has 14 residues. CDR3 sequence (DNA): TGCGCCAGCAGCTTGTCACTAGCGGAAGAGACCCAGTACTTC. This encodes CASSLSLAEETQYF.

This clonotype occurred many times. CDR3 loop: CASSPHGTSGDTQYF. CDR3 sequence (DNA): TGCGCCAGCAGTCCCCACGGGACTAGCGGTGATACGCAGTATTTT. This chain joins TRBV4-1 and TRBJ2-3; 11 positions agree with TRBD2. V was clipped by 6 bases and J by 6 bases; unmatched bases: 8. The length of the CDR3 is 15 residues. Germline values: CDR1 MGHRA, CDR2 YSYEKL.

The gene calls are TRBV7-3 and TRBJ2-1; a weak D match, TRBD2 (7 bases). Germline V gene sequence: CDR1 SGHTA, CDR2 FQGTGA. This CDR3 region has 15 residues. V was trimmed by 1 base and J by 11 bases, leaving 18 bases between them. The CDR3 sequence: CASSLMPGGPHQQFF. CDR3 bases: TGTGCCAGCAGCTTAATGCCGGGGGGCCCTCACCAGCAGTTCTTC.

This clonotype was detected a few times. The genes are TRBV7-7 and TRBJ1-1; D gene ambiguous. The CDR3 spans 14 residues. V lost 5 bases, J lost 4 bases, and 14 bases lay in between. Germline values: CDR1 SSHAT, CDR2 FNYEAQ (reference sequence). This CDR3 is CASSPNPGSTEAFF. CDR3 bases: TGTGCCAGCAGCCCAAACCCGGGGAGCACTGAAGCTTTCTTT.

The chain employs TRBV7-9 and TRBJ2-3; weak D call: TRBD1 (7 bases). V dropped 0 bases and J dropped 7 bases, with 14 bases sitting between them. Germline V gene data show CDR1 as SEHNR and CDR2 as FQNEAQ (reference sequence). The CDR3 has 15 amino acids. Here the CDR3 DNA reads TGTGCCAGCAGCTTAGCCCTGACAGGGAGGAATACGCAGTATTTT. As protein: CASSLALTGRNTQYF.

Many counts were recorded for this clonotype. V is TRBV6-6 and J is TRBJ2-5; D perhaps matches TRBD2 (6 bases). The germline V gene encodes CDR1 MNHNY and CDR2 SVGAGI (reference sequence). CDR3 size: 14 residues. Trimming pared 5 bases from V and 1 base from J, leaving 11 bases between. The CDR3 nucleotides read TGTGCCAGCAGTCCCGACGGGGGCCAAGAGACCCAGTACTTC. It encodes CASSPDGGQETQYF.

The chain combines TRBV4-3 with TRBJ2-5; D is ambiguous. CDR3 length equals 12 residues. In germline, CDR1 is LGHNA, CDR2 YSLEER. Trimming stripped 0 bases from V and 7 bases from J, with 6 bases between. The CDR3 spells CASSQDSGTQYF. The CDR3 DNA reads as TGCGCCAGCAGCCAAGATTCGGGGACCCAGTACTTC.

In this sample, this clonotype turned up a few times. J is TRBJ2-1 and V is TRBV4-3, with unresolved D. This CDR3 is 17 amino acids long. Germline-derived CDR1 and CDR2 are LGHNA and YSLEER. V lost 4 bases to trimming and J lost 6 bases, with 22 bases between them. The CDR3 spells CASSPLFRTVRANEQFF. CDR3 coding DNA: TGCGCCAGCAGCCCCCTTTTCAGGACCGTTCGGGCCAATGAGCAGTTCTTC.

This clonotype was recorded many times. The V and J genes are TRBV7-2 and TRBJ2-3, with a tentative D call TRBD1 (5 bases). Germline V lookup: CDR1 SGHTA, CDR2 FQGNSA. This CDR3 contains 15 residues. The V and J ends lost 1 base and 5 bases respectively, with 13 bases between them. The CDR3 DNA follows: TGTGCCAGCAGCTTAGTGAACAGGTGGGGAGATACGCAGTATTTT. Translation gives CASSLVNRWGDTQYF.